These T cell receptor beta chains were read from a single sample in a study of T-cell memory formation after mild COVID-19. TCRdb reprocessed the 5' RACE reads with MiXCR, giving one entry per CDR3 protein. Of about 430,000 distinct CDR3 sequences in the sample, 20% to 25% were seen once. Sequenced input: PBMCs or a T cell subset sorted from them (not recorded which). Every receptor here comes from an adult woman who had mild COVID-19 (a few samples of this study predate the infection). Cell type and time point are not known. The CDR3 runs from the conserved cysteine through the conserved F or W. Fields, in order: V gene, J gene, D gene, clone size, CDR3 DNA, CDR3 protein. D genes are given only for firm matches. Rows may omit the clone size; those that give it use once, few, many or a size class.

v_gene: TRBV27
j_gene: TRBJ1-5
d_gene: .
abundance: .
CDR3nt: TGTGCCAGCAGTCCCCAGGGAAACAATCAGCCCCAGCATTTT
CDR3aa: CASSPQGNNQPQHF

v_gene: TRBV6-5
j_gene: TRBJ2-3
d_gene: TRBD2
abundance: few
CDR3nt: TGTGCCAGCAGTTACGTGCCGGGACTAGCGGGGGGGGGCACAGATACGCAGTATTTT
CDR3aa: CASSYVPGLAGGGTDTQYF

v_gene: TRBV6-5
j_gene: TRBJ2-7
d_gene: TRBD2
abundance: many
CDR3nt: TGTGCCAGCAGGCCGGGAGGGAACTTCCCCCCCTACGAGCAGTACTTC
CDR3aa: CASRPGGNFPPYEQYF

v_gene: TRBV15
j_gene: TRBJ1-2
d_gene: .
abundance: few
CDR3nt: TGTGCCACCAGCAGAGGGGGGTTGGTCGGCTACACCTTC
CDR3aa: CATSRGGLVGYTF

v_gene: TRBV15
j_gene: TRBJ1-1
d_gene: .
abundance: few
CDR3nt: TGTGCCACCAGCCCCTGGGGCACTGAAGCTTTCTTT
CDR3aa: CATSPWGTEAFF

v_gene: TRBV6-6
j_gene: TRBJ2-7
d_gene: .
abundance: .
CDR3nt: TGTGCCAGCAGTTGGGCCAGCTACGAGCAGTACTTC
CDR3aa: CASSWASYEQYF

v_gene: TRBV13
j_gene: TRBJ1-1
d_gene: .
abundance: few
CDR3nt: TGTGCCAGCAGCTTACCGCCGACTGAAGCTTTCTTT
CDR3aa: CASSLPPTEAFF

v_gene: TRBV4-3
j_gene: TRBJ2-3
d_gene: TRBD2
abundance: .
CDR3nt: TGCGCCAGCAGCCAAAACCCCTTTGGCGGGGGGAGCACAGATACGCAGTATTTT
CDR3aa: CASSQNPFGGGSTDTQYF

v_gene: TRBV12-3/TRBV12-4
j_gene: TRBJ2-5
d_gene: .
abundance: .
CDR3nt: TGTGCCAGCAGTTTATCGGGGGGCCGAGAGACCCAGTACTTC
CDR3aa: CASSLSGGRETQYF

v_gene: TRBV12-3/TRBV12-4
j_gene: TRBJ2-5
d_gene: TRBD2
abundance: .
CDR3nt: TGTGCCAGCAGTTTAGGTAGCGGGGGGGCGAAGACCCAGTACTTC
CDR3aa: CASSLGSGGAKTQYF

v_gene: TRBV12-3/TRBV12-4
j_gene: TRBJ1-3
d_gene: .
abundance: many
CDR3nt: TGTGCCAGCAGTGCCGCACTTGCTGGAAACACCATATATTTT
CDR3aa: CASSAALAGNTIYF

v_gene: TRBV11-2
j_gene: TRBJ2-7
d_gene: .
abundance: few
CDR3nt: TGTGCCAGCAGCCCAACCAGACGAGTAGGAGACTACGAGCAGTACTTC
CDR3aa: CASSPTRRVGDYEQYF

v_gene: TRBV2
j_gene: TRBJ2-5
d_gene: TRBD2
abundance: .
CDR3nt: TGTGCCAGCAGGAGACCCCTTGAGCAGCGGGGGGGCCGAGATGAGACCCAGTACTTC
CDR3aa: CASRRPLEQRGGRDETQYF

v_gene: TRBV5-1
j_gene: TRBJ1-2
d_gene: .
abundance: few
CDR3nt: TGCGCCAGCACGCGGTCCGGGCCGTCTGGCTACACCTTC
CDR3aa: CASTRSGPSGYTF

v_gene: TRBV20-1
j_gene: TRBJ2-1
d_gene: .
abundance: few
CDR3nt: TGCAGTGCTAGAGGGTGGGGACTGGGAGTCCCAACTGATGAGCAGTTCTTC
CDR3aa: CSARGWGLGVPTDEQFF